This entry is about one T cell receptor (beta chain). Its antigen is not identified. The CDR3 spans 12 residues. From germline, CDR1 is ENHRY and CDR2 SYGVKD. This sample is drawn from a study of CXCR3-negative and CXCR3-positive naive CD8 T cells. Whole-study findings and limits: CD5 surface expression was similar among naive subsets, and TCR strength was estimated by inference from TRB CDR3 properties. The study found that naive CXCR3-negative and CXCR3-positive cells shared TRBV-TRBJ usage, while memory cells differed. Naive subsets were similarly diverse, while memory CD8+ repertoires were much less diverse.

TRB cDNA was prepared as libraries by UMI-labeled 5' RACE. TCRdb re-called the 5' RACE reads and shows each CDR3 protein once, DNA omitted. The repertoire table contains approximately 74,000 distinct CDR3 sequences. Naive CD8+ T cells were CD45RO-CCR7+CD27+CD95-. The chain couples TRBV10-3 to TRBJ2-1. This sequence originates from a human donor in good health. Some clones in this sample may be carry-over from other donors' samples. The source material was naive CXCR3- CD8+ T cells from blood. Subset indicated: CD45RO-CCR7+CD27+CD95- naive CD8+ T cells lacking CXCR3 (TNR3-). The CDR3 loop reads CAISERVDEQFF.